This note documents a single T cell receptor (beta chain) sequence. Original processing methods: Amplified reference gene primers provided the basis for estimating nucleated cell counts. Generated by immunoSEQ multiplex PCR, the TCRdb table keeps only in-frame clones and is missing some. The V and J calls and clone size come from that table; D and trimming were worked out from the DNA. Among about 150,000 clones listed, approximately 90% were seen once. The CDR3 runs 18 residues. The V gene end was trimmed by 6 bases and the J gene end by 1 base; junction bases not matched to a gene: 8. Germline values: CDR1 LGHDT, CDR2 YNNKEL (reference sequence). The data derive from a study of blood T cell repertoires in COVID-19. Study details: Italy, Spain and the United States were the sources of the convalescent and acute COVID-19 samples. PBMCs, B-cell-depleted T cells, or T cells were the source of the cDNA or gDNA that made up the material.

Material: peripheral blood. This TCR was recovered from a woman aged 60-75 years with active or convalescent COVID-19. This chain connects TRBV3-1 (or the pseudogene TRBV3-2) to TRBJ2-3; TRBD2 aligns across 15 bases. The chain's CDR3 is CASSRTSGGASGTDTQYF. In DNA form, the CDR3 reads TGTGCCAGCAGTCGGACTAGCGGGGGGGCTTCCGGCACAGATACGCAGTATTTT.